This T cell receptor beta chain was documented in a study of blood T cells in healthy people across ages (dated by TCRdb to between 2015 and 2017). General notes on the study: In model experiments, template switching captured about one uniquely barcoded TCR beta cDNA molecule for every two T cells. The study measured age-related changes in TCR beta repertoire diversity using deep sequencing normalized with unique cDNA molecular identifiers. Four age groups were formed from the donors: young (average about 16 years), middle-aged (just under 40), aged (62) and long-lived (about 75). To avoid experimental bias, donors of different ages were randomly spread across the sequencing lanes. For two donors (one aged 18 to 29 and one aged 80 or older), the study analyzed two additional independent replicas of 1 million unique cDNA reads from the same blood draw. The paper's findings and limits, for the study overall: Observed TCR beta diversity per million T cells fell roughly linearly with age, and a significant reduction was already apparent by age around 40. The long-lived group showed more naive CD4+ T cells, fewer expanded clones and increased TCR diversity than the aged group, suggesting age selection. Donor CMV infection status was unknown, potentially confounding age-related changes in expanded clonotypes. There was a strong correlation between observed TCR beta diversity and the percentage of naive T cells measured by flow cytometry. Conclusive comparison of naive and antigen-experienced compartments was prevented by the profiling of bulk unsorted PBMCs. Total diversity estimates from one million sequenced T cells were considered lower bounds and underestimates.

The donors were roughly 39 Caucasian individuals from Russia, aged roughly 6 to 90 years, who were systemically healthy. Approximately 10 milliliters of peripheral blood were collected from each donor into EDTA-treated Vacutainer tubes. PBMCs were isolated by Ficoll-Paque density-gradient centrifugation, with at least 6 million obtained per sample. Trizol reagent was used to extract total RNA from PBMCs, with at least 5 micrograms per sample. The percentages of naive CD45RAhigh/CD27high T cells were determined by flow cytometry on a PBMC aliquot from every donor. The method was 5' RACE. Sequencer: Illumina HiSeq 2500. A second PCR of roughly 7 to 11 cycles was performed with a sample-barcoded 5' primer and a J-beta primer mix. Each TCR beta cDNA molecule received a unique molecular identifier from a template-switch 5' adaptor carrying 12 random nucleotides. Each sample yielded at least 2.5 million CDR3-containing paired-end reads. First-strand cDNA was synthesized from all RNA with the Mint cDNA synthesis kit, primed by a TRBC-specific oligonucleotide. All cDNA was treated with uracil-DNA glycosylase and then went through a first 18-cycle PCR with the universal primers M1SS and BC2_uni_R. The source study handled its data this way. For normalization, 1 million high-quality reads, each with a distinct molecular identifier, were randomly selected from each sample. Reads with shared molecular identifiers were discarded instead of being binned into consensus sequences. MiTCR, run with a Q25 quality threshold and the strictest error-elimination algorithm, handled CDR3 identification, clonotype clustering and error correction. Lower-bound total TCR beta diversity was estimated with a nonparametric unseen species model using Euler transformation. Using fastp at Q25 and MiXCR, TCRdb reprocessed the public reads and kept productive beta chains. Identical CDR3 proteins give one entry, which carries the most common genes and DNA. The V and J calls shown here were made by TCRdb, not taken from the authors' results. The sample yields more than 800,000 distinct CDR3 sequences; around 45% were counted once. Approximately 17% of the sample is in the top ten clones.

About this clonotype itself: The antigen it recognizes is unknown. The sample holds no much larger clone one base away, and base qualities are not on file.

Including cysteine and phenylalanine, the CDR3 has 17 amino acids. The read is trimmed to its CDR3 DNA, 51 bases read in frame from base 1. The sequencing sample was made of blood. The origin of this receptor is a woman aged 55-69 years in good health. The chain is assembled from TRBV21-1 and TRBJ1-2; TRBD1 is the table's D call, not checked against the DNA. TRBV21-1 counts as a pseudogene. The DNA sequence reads TGTGCCAGCAGCCCCCGGGACAGAGCCCCTCCTTACTATGGCTACACCTTC. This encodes CASSPRDRAPPYYGYTF.